Listed here are 30 T cell receptor beta chains from one sample, sequenced in a study of blood T cells in healthy people across ages. PCR was performed a second time for roughly 7 to 12 cycles using a sample-barcoded 5' primer and a J-beta primer mix. TCRdb recomputed calls from the 5' RACE reads with MiXCR, one row per CDR3 protein. The data contain about 640,000 distinct CDR3 sequences, about 53% of them singletons. The material sequenced was blood. Source of these receptors: a man in his sixties in good health.

This clonotype was recorded at least ten times. V usage is TRBV3-1 and J usage is TRBJ2-1, with D possibly being TRBD2 (6 bases). V dropped 5 bases and J dropped 9 bases, with 11 bases sitting between them. Germline CDR1 and CDR2: LGHDT and YNNKEL (reference sequence). The CDR3 sequence is 12 residues long. The CDR3 here is CASSGGGVEQFF. The CDR3 DNA sequence: TGTGCCAGCAGCGGTGGAGGGGTTGAGCAGTTCTTC.

The chain is built from TRBV20-1 and TRBJ2-1; the D gene could be TRBD1 or TRBD2 (5 bases each). The CDR3 is 14 amino acids. The germline V gene has CDR1 DFQATT and CDR2 SNEGSKA (reference sequence). V was trimmed by 0 bases and J by 5 bases, leaving 11 bases between them. The DNA for the CDR3 is TGCAGTGCTAGAGATGGGGGAAGGGACAATGAGCAGTTCTTC. Translating it yields CSARDGGRDNEQFF.

This clonotype turned up a few times. The chain uses TRBV18 and TRBJ2-5; possible D gene TRBD2, 5 bases. The CDR3 length is 14 residues. Trimming removed 0 bases at V and 1 base at J, with 6 bases between. CDR1 and CDR2 from the germline V gene are KGHSH and LQKENI. The CDR3 spells CASSPPGAQETQYF. CDR3 coding DNA: TGTGCCAGCTCACCACCGGGAGCCCAAGAGACCCAGTACTTC.

The chain combines TRBV24-1 with TRBJ2-1; 9 bases line up with TRBD1. The CDR3 has 15 amino acids. J gave up 7 bases and V 3 bases, and 6 bases lay outside the gene matches. The germline V gene encodes CDR1 KGHDR and CDR2 SFDVKD. The CDR3 loop is CATSDAGTGRNEQFF. CDR3 in DNA: TGTGCCACCAGTGATGCCGGGACAGGGAGGAATGAGCAGTTCTTC.

The rearrangement joins TRBV3-1 to TRBJ1-6; 7 bases fit TRBD1. Germline trimming cut 1 base from V and 7 bases from J; bases unmatched to any gene: 7. Germline-derived CDR1 and CDR2 are LGHDT and YNNKEL (reference sequence). The CDR3 has 16 residues. CDR3 sequence: CASSQADRVDNSPLHF. CDR3 DNA: TGTGCCAGCAGCCAAGCCGACAGGGTAGACAATTCACCCCTCCACTTT.

V and J are TRBV6-2 or TRBV6-3 and TRBJ1-2; a weak D match, TRBD1 (5 bases). Germline lookup yields CDR1 MNHEY and CDR2 SVGEGT. The CDR3 is 14 amino acids. The V end lost 0 bases, the J end lost 7 bases, and 12 bases lay between the germline ends. CDR3 residues: CASSYSIQGPGYTF. CDR3 in DNA: TGTGCCAGCAGTTACTCGATCCAGGGCCCTGGCTACACCTTC.

The J gene is TRBJ2-3, the V gene TRBV20-1, with D unresolved. CDR1 is DFQATT and CDR2 is SNEGSKA in the germline V gene (reference sequence). The CDR3 is 14 amino acids. Trimming shortened V by 3 bases and J by 0 bases, and 10 bases separated the two germline ends. DNA for the CDR3: TGCAGTGCTAGGGGGTATTTTAGCACAGATACGCAGTATTTT. Amino acid sequence: CSARGYFSTDTQYF.

V is TRBV29-1 and J is TRBJ2-5; possible D gene TRBD2, 5 bases. V lost 7 bases to trimming and J lost 4 bases, with 19 bases between them. Germline lookup yields CDR1 SQVTM and CDR2 ANQGSEA. This CDR3 is built from 14 residues. The CDR3 bases are TGCAGCGCCGCACGCCCCCGGGGTATAGAGACCCAGTACTTC. It codes for CSAARPRGIETQYF.

The chain couples TRBV29-1 to TRBJ2-1; 10 bases map to TRBD2. V trimming: 6 bases; J trimming: 4 bases; junction bases outside the gene matches: 12. Germline V CDR1 and CDR2: SQVTM, ANQGSEA. The CDR3 runs to 16 residues. The CDR3 nucleotides are TGCAGCGTAGAGGGGACAGCGGGGGGGCCTTACAATGAGCAGTTCTTC. Protein product: CSVEGTAGGPYNEQFF.

The rearrangement joins TRBV10-3 to TRBJ1-2, with D possibly matching TRBD1 (5 bases). CDR1 is ENHRY, CDR2 SYGVKD, per germline. The CDR3 has 12 residues. V was pared by 10 bases and J by 4 bases, with 13 bases between. CDR3 in DNA: TGTGCCACCCAGGGATACTTCTATGGCTACACCTTC. Its translation is CATQGYFYGYTF.

The chain carries TRBV25-1 and TRBJ2-1, with 9 bases lining up with TRBD2. Losses at the gene ends were 8 bases for V and 5 bases for J; bases not matched to a gene: 10. The CDR3 is 15 residues long. Germline V gene lookup returns CDR1 MGHDK and CDR2 SYGVNS. The DNA for the CDR3 is TGTGCCAGCGCCAAAGCGGGGGGCGGGGACAATGAGCAGTTCTTC. It codes for CASAKAGGGDNEQFF.

This chain links TRBV20-1 with TRBJ1-2; 9 nucleotides line up with TRBD1. Germline CDR1 and CDR2: DFQATT and SNEGSKA (reference sequence). J lost 2 bases, V lost 5 bases, and 9 bases had no gene match. The CDR3 is 15 amino acids. In DNA, the CDR3 is TGCAGTGCTGGGGACAGGGAGCGGGGCAACTATGGCTACACCTTC. Amino acid sequence: CSAGDRERGNYGYTF.

The V gene is TRBV12-3 or TRBV12-4, the J gene TRBJ2-3; no definite D call. The CDR3 runs 13 residues. V shed 6 bases and J shed 0 bases, with 7 bases lying between them. CDR3 coding DNA: TGTGCCAGCAGGTTACCTAGCACAGATACGCAGTATTTT. This gives the protein CASRLPSTDTQYF.

The chain is built from TRBV20-1 and TRBJ2-5; 9 bases are a match to TRBD2. With V trimmed by 0 bases and J by 5 bases, 7 bases remained unmatched. The CDR3 loop spans 15 amino acids. Germline CDR1 DFQATT, CDR2 SNEGSKA (reference sequence). In DNA form, the CDR3 reads TGCAGTGCTAGAGATCAGCGGGGGGCGGGTGAGACCCAGTACTTC. Its translation: CSARDQRGAGETQYF.

Remarks on this clonotype: Compared with germline, one end of the junction differs, possibly owing to a read error. The chain recombines TRBV20-1 with TRBJ1-2; D is ambiguous. This CDR3 region has 13 residues. CDR1 DFQATT and CDR2 SNEGSKA come from the germline V gene (reference sequence). CDR3 bases: TGCAGTGCTAGAGGTGCGGGGAACTATGGCTTCACCTTC. Residues: CSARGAGNYGFTF.

The chain combines TRBV7-9 with TRBJ1-4; D remains ambiguous. This CDR3 is 11 amino acids long. Per germline, CDR1 SEHNR and CDR2 FQNEAQ (reference sequence). The V end was cut by 5 bases, the J end by 10 bases, with 8 bases between. The CDR3 spells CASSPGLKLFF. CDR3 DNA: TGTGCCAGCAGCCCGGGATTAAAACTGTTTTTT.

The table lists this clonotype with a few counts. The J gene is TRBJ2-7, the V gene TRBV10-3; 7 positions match TRBD1. Germline-derived CDR1 and CDR2 are ENHRY and SYGVKD. The V gene end was trimmed by 10 bases and the J gene end by 2 bases; junction bases not matched to a gene: 14. The CDR3 covers 15 residues. The CDR3 loop is CATGRNRGLTYEQYF. CDR3 nucleotide sequence: TGTGCCACGGGACGGAACAGGGGTTTGACCTACGAGCAGTACTTC.

This clonotype appeared a few times. The V call is TRBV9, the J call TRBJ1-2, with 7 bases lining up with TRBD1. With 4 bases clipped from V and 4 bases from J, the junction kept 22 bases outside the gene matches. The germline CDR1 and CDR2 sequences are SGDLS and YYNGEE. The CDR3 consists of 19 residues. The CDR3 DNA reads TGTGCCAGCAGCCCAGGGGGGACCGTTAGCCCCAGCGCTATCTATGGCTACACCTTC. As protein: CASSPGGTVSPSAIYGYTF.

For this clonotype: A much larger clone lies one base from this, so it may be a read error. Here the CDR3 DNA reads TGCAGTGCACGCTCCCGGACTAGCCAAGAGACCCAGTACTTC. Its protein is CSARSRTSQETQYF. This chain uses TRBV20-1 with TRBJ2-5; TRBD2 matches at 7 bases. V shed 6 bases and J 1 base; nucleotides not matched to a gene: 8. The CDR3 runs 14 residues. CDR1 is DFQATT, CDR2 SNEGSKA, per germline (reference sequence).

Only a few counts were recorded for this clonotype. The chain joins TRBV11-2 to TRBJ2-3, with D perhaps given as TRBD1 or TRBD2 (5 bases each). The V gene lost 5 bases and the J gene lost 4 bases, with 16 bases spanning the gap. CDR3 length: 15 amino acids. Germline-derived CDR1 and CDR2 are SGHAT and FQNNGV. CDR3 region: CASSRRGAEADTQYF. DNA of the CDR3: TGTGCCAGCAGCCGGAGAGGGGCAGAGGCAGATACGCAGTATTTT.

The gene calls are TRBV29-1 and TRBJ1-1, with 7 bases matching TRBD1. The CDR3 spans 16 residues. From germline, CDR1 is SQVTM and CDR2 ANQGSEA. J gave up 3 bases and V 6 bases, and 16 bases lay outside the gene matches. The CDR3 DNA follows: TGCAGCGTCGGGTGGGACAGTGGGGCTGTGGACACTGAAGCTTTCTTT. This sequence encodes CSVGWDSGAVDTEAFF. The full variable domain, rest sourced from reference TRBV29-1 and TRBJ1-1, is SAVISQKPSRDICQRGTSLTIQCQVDSQVTMMFWYRQQPGQSLTLIATANQGSEATYESGFVIDKFPISRPNLTFSTLTVSNMSPEDSSIYLCSVGWDSGAVDTEAFFGQGTRLTVV.

V usage is TRBV7-2 and J usage is TRBJ1-2; D is uncertain. The length of the CDR3 is 14 residues. V shed 1 base and J shed 4 bases, with 10 bases lying between them. CDR1 is SGHTA, CDR2 FQGNSA, per germline. CDR3 sequence (DNA): TGTGCCAGCAGCTTAGGTCAGGAGTTCTATGGCTACACCTTC. Its translation is CASSLGQEFYGYTF.

This chain connects TRBV20-1 to TRBJ2-3, with TRBD2 identical over 11 bases. J was trimmed by 0 bases and V by 5 bases; bases with no gene match: 4. The CDR3 is made up of 15 amino acids. Germline lookup yields CDR1 DFQATT and CDR2 SNEGSKA (reference sequence). CDR3 residues: CSALAGGTSTDTQYF. CDR3 DNA sequence: TGCAGTGCTCTAGCGGGGGGTACTAGCACAGATACGCAGTATTTT.

This chain uses TRBV7-2 with TRBJ2-6; D is perhaps TRBD2 (6 bases). From germline, CDR1 is SGHTA and CDR2 FQGNSA. The CDR3 is 17 amino acids. The V and J ends lost 5 bases and 0 bases respectively, with 14 bases between them. CDR3 nucleotide sequence: TGTGCCAGCAGCCCCCCATGGGGGGACTCTGGGGCCAACGTCCTGACTTTC. Amino acid sequence: CASSPPWGDSGANVLTF.

The V gene is TRBV20-1, the J gene TRBJ2-5, with D perhaps TRBD1 or TRBD2 (5 bases each). The DNA end lines up better with TRBJ2-7; the J call may be wrong. Germline CDR1 DFQATT, CDR2 SNEGSKA (reference sequence). This CDR3 comprises 12 residues. The CDR3 protein is CSARGPAGEQYF. For the CDR3, the DNA is TGCAGTGCTAGGGGGCCGGCGGGCGAGCAGTACTTC.

This sequence joins TRBV4-1 and TRBJ2-7; 11 bases line up with TRBD2. With 1 base clipped from V and 4 bases from J, the junction kept 18 bases outside the gene matches. The CDR3 totals 20 residues. Germline lookup yields CDR1 MGHRA and CDR2 YSYEKL. The CDR3 region has the DNA TGCGCCAGCAGCCAAGGGCCCCAGGGGCTAGCGGGGGGCCCCTCTTACGAGCAGTACTTC. Protein: CASSQGPQGLAGGPSYEQYF.

This clonotype was detected only a few times. The chain joins TRBV12-3 or TRBV12-4 to TRBJ2-5, with 9 bases lining up with TRBD2. Losses at the gene ends were 2 bases for V and 3 bases for J; bases not matched to a gene: 4. The length of the CDR3 is 15 residues. DNA of the CDR3: TGTGCCAGCAGTTTACGCGGGGGGGCTAAAGAGACCCAGTACTTC. Its protein is CASSLRGGAKETQYF.

This chain joins TRBV2 and TRBJ2-1; 12 bases agree with TRBD1. Germline V gives CDR1 SNHLY, CDR2 FYNNEI. After removal of 4 bases from V and 12 bases from J, the junction contained 7 bases not matched to a gene. This CDR3 is built from 14 residues. The DNA of the CDR3 is TGTGCCAGCAGTGCAGGGACAGGGGGCGTTGGGCAGTTCTTC. Protein: CASSAGTGGVGQFF.

In DNA, the CDR3 is TGCAGTGCTAGCCCACTCCAAGGAGCGGGGGGCTACAATGAGCAGTTCTTC. Its translation: CSASPLQGAGGYNEQFF. The gene calls are TRBV20-1 and TRBJ2-1; TRBD2 matches 9 bases. Germline V CDR1 and CDR2: DFQATT, SNEGSKA (reference sequence). The CDR3 is 17 amino acids. V lost 3 bases and J lost 3; bases outside the gene matches: 12.

This clonotype was counted between two and nine times. A much larger clone differs from this one at a single base, so this may be a read error. The V and J genes are TRBV3-1 and TRBJ2-2; 7 bases are a match to TRBD2. Per the germline V gene, CDR1 is LGHDT and CDR2 is YNNKEL (reference sequence). The CDR3 has 15 amino acids. Germline trimming cut 4 bases from V and 7 bases from J; bases unmatched to any gene: 9. CDR3 sequence (DNA): TGTGCCAGCAGCCCCCGGGGAGGGGCTGGCGGGGAGCTGTTTTTT. This sequence encodes CASSPRGGAGGELFF.